Below, 31 T cell receptor beta chains from the same sample are listed, as sequenced in a study of response to subunit inactivated influenza vaccine. TCRdb re-derived calls from the RT-PCR reads in MiXCR, one entry per CDR3 protein. Here the sample spans 860,000 or so distinct CDR3 sequences, 21% being singletons. The sequenced sample was PBMCs from blood, obtained 5 days after vaccination. The receptors here all came from a man aged 50-60 years who received an inactivated influenza vaccine.

This chain links TRBV27 with TRBJ1-2; D is uncertain. The CDR3 consists of 14 residues. The germline V and J ends were trimmed by 3 bases and 0 bases, with 8 bases remaining between them. Germline CDR1 is MNHEY and CDR2 is SMNVEV (reference sequence). The CDR3 DNA sequence: TGTGCCAGCAGTTTGGGGATTACTAACTATGGCTACACCTTC. Protein: CASSLGITNYGYTF.

This clonotype has at least ten counts. The genes are TRBV12-3 or TRBV12-4 and TRBJ1-3, with no clear D. The CDR3 covers 15 residues. The V end lost 2 bases, the J end lost 1 base, and 9 bases lay between the germline ends. CDR3 coding DNA: TGTGCCAGCAGTTTATTGTCCGATTCTGGAAACACCATATATTTT. This encodes CASSLLSDSGNTIYF.

The V call is TRBV20-1, the J call TRBJ1-1; no reliable D call. Looked up from germline, CDR1 is DFQATT and CDR2 is SNEGSKA (reference sequence). The CDR3 is 10 amino acids. V lost 8 bases to trimming and J lost 0 bases, with 4 bases between them. CDR3 coding DNA: TGCAGTTACATGAACACTGAAGCTTTCTTT. Translating it yields CSYMNTEAFF.

The chain couples TRBV6-1 to TRBJ1-1; the D is unclear. Looked up from germline, CDR1 is MNHNS and CDR2 is SASEGT. The CDR3 contains 13 residues. Trimming removed 1 base at V and 1 base at J, with 4 bases between. CDR3 nucleotide sequence: TGTGCCAGCAGTGAAGTGGGGAACACTGAAGCTTTCTTT. The encoded protein is CASSEVGNTEAFF.

In this sample, this clonotype turned up a few times. J is TRBJ1-2 and V is TRBV20-1, with a tentative D call TRBD1 (5 bases). CDR3 length: 11 amino acids. CDR1 and CDR2 (germline): DFQATT, SNEGSKA (reference sequence). V shed 4 bases and J shed 3 bases, with 6 bases lying between them. Written as DNA, the CDR3 is TGCAGTGCTAAACAGGACTATGGCTACACCTTC. Translated, it gives CSAKQDYGYTF.

This chain links TRBV4-2 with TRBJ2-3; 7 bases align to TRBD2. V gave up 1 base and J gave up 2 bases; unmatched junction bases: 9. CDR1 and CDR2 from the germline V gene are LGHNA and YNFKEQ. This CDR3 spans 17 amino acids. The CDR3 here is CASSQVSLRENTDTQYF. The CDR3 region has the DNA TGTGCCAGCAGCCAAGTAAGCTTGCGGGAGAACACAGATACGCAGTATTTT.

The J gene is TRBJ1-1, the V gene TRBV30; maybe TRBD1 (6 bases). This CDR3 spans 12 amino acids. The V gene's germline CDR1 is GTSNPN and CDR2 SVGIG (reference sequence). Trimming stripped 3 bases from V and 4 bases from J, with 9 bases between. The CDR3 is CAWSPTGTEAFF. In DNA, the CDR3 is TGTGCCTGGAGCCCGACAGGCACTGAAGCTTTCTTT.

This chain joins TRBV19 and TRBJ2-1, with 9 bases aligning to TRBD2. With V trimmed by 8 bases and J by 0 bases, 5 bases remained unmatched. The CDR3 length is 15 residues. Germline V CDR1 and CDR2: LNHDA, SQIVND (reference sequence). Here the CDR3 DNA reads TGTGCCAGTGCGATTAGCGGGAGCTCCTACAATGAGCAGTTCTTC. Encoded protein: CASAISGSSYNEQFF.

This clonotype has a count of ten or more. CDR3 nucleotide sequence: TGTGCCAGCAGCTTATTAGTGTCAGATACGCAGTATTTT. It specifies CASSLLVSDTQYF. The chain recombines TRBV11-2 with TRBJ2-3; D not resolved. Per the germline V gene, CDR1 is SGHAT and CDR2 is FQNNGV. The CDR3 contains 13 residues. Trimming took 2 bases from V and 4 from J, leaving 7 bases between them. Full variable domain (missing parts from reference TRBV11-2 and TRBJ2-3): EAGVAQSPRYKIIEKRQSVAFWCNPISGHATLYWYQQILGQGPKLLIQFQNNGVVDDSQLPKDRFSAERLKGVDSTLKIQPAKLEDSAVYLCASSLLVSDTQYFGPGTRLTVL.

The genes are TRBV9 and TRBJ2-7; D is possibly TRBD1 (6 bases). Germline lookup yields CDR1 SGDLS and CDR2 YYNGEE. The CDR3 loop spans 16 amino acids. Trimming removed 0 bases from V and 3 bases from J, with 16 bases in between. The CDR3 DNA reads TGTGCCAGCAGCGTAGATCCAGGGGTTCTAGTCTACGAGCAGTACTTC. Amino acid sequence: CASSVDPGVLVYEQYF. The variable domain in full, with the rest retrieved from reference TRBV9 and TRBJ2-7, is DSGVTQTPKHLITATGQRVTLRCSPRSGDLSVYWYQQSLDQGLQFLIQYYNGEERAKGNILERFSAQQFPDLHSELNLSSLELGDSALYFCASSVDPGVLVYEQYFGPGTRLTVT.

V and J are TRBV29-1 and TRBJ1-3; 9 positions agree with TRBD1. The junction had 13 bases not matched to a gene; V was cut back by 4 bases and J by 9 bases. Germline V gives CDR1 SQVTM, CDR2 ANQGSEA. The CDR3 has 15 amino acids. CDR3 amino acids: CSVAYARTGDSTIYF. As DNA, the CDR3 is TGCAGCGTTGCTTATGCTCGGACAGGGGATAGCACCATATATTTT.

This clonotype was observed once. The chain is built from TRBV20-1 and TRBJ2-5; 10 positions agree with TRBD2. The CDR3 sequence is 15 residues long. With V trimmed by 6 bases and J by 4 bases, 11 bases remained unmatched. Per the germline V gene, CDR1 is DFQATT and CDR2 is SNEGSKA (reference sequence). Written as DNA, the CDR3 is TGCAGTGCCGAGGGCCTAGCGGGAGTATTAGAGACCCAGTACTTC. Translating gives CSAEGLAGVLETQYF.

The J gene is TRBJ2-1, the V gene TRBV9; TRBD1 aligns across 8 bases. After removal of 0 bases from V and 10 bases from J, the junction contained 6 bases not matched to a gene. Germline CDR1 SGDLS, CDR2 YYNGEE. This CDR3 spans 14 amino acids. CDR3 loop: CASSVGQGAGEQFF. In DNA, the CDR3 is TGTGCCAGCAGCGTAGGTCAGGGGGCTGGAGAGCAGTTCTTC.

This chain joins TRBV5-1 and TRBJ2-1, with 14 bases that match TRBD2. The CDR3 is 20 amino acids. Trimming removed 3 bases from V and 2 bases from J; junction bases left unmatched: 13. Germline CDR1 SGHRS, CDR2 YFSETQ. The CDR3 here is CASSYGGRGLAGATYNEQFF. CDR3 DNA sequence: TGCGCCAGCAGCTACGGAGGAAGGGGACTAGCGGGGGCTACCTACAATGAGCAGTTCTTC.

This clonotype was recorded at least ten times. The V and J genes are TRBV12-3 or TRBV12-4 and TRBJ2-7, with TRBD1 as a possible D gene (6 bases). CDR3 size: 13 residues. Trimming took off 5 bases at V and 6 bases at J, with 14 bases between the two ends. CDR3 sequence reads: CASSIQQGFEQYF. In nucleotides, the CDR3 is TGTGCCAGCAGTATCCAACAGGGCTTCGAGCAGTACTTC.

V gene TRBV7-2 combines with J gene TRBJ2-1; D is unresolved. The length of the CDR3 is 12 residues. From germline, CDR1 is SGHTA and CDR2 FQGNSA. Trimming removed 4 bases at V and 9 bases at J, with 10 bases between. In DNA, the CDR3 is TGTGCCAGCAGCTCAAACAATCCTGAGCAGTTCTTC. It is translated as CASSSNNPEQFF.

This clonotype was seen just once. The chain carries TRBV27 and TRBJ2-1, with TRBD2 matching 14 bases. After removal of 0 bases from V and 7 bases from J, the junction contained 8 bases not matched to a gene. This CDR3 is built from 18 residues. CDR1 and CDR2 from the germline V gene are MNHEY and SMNVEV (reference sequence). This CDR3 reads CASSLSPTGLAGANEQFF. Written as DNA, the CDR3 is TGTGCCAGCAGTTTATCCCCCACGGGACTAGCGGGGGCTAATGAGCAGTTCTTC.

This clonotype was detected only a few times. The chain has TRBV10-3 and TRBJ2-7; 7 bases agree with TRBD2. V lost 2 bases to trimming and J lost 5 bases; unmatched junction nucleotides: 27. CDR3 size: 21 residues. Germline loops: CDR1 ENHRY, CDR2 SYGVKD. CDR3 protein: CAISERPAGDGGEYLSHEQYF. The CDR3 bases are TGTGCCATCAGTGAGAGGCCCGCGGGGGACGGAGGGGAGTATCTCTCTCACGAGCAGTACTTC.

The chain couples TRBV20-1 to TRBJ1-1; maybe TRBD1 (5 bases). The V gene lost 2 bases and the J gene lost 10 bases, with 11 bases spanning the gap. The CDR3 has 11 amino acids. Germline-derived CDR1 and CDR2 are DFQATT and SNEGSKA (reference sequence). The CDR3 reads CSARTGSAAFF. The CDR3 region has the DNA TGCAGTGCTAGAACAGGTTCAGCAGCTTTCTTT.

The CDR3, as DNA: TGCAGTGCTACGACACTAGGGGGTTACGAGCAGTACTTC. Translated: CSATTLGGYEQYF. V usage is TRBV20-1 and J usage is TRBJ2-7, with D tentatively TRBD1 (6 bases). The CDR3 has 13 residues. Germline V gene lookup returns CDR1 DFQATT and CDR2 SNEGSKA (reference sequence). V was trimmed by 4 bases and J by 4 bases, leaving 14 bases between them.

The V call is TRBV5-1, the J call TRBJ2-3; D perhaps matches TRBD1 (6 bases). The V gene lost 0 bases and the J gene lost 3 bases, with 14 bases spanning the gap. Looked up from germline, CDR1 is SGHRS and CDR2 is YFSETQ. The CDR3 totals 16 residues. The CDR3: CASSLEQGGETDTQYF. The DNA of the CDR3 is TGCGCCAGCAGCTTGGAACAGGGTGGGGAGACAGATACGCAGTATTTT.

This clonotype was observed a few times. The gene calls are TRBV7-3 and TRBJ1-1; no firm D call. Germline assignment: CDR1 SGHTA and CDR2 FQGTGA. The germline V and J ends were trimmed by 1 base and 5 bases, with 8 bases remaining between them. This CDR3 comprises 13 residues. The CDR3 DNA reads as TGTGCCAGCAGCTTAAACGCTTATACTGAAGCTTTCTTT. Translated, it gives CASSLNAYTEAFF.

This clonotype has just a few counts. The rearrangement uses TRBV27 and TRBJ2-7; TRBD2 matches 15 bases. Per the germline V gene, CDR1 is MNHEY and CDR2 is SMNVEV (reference sequence). V lost 0 bases and J lost 5; bases outside the gene matches: 8. The CDR3 covers 18 residues. CDR3 sequence reads: CASSLSRGLAGGNNEQYF. As DNA, the CDR3 is TGTGCCAGCAGTTTATCCCGCGGACTAGCGGGAGGGAACAACGAGCAGTACTTC.

The rearrangement joins TRBV20-1 to TRBJ2-5; 12 bases align to TRBD2. The V gene's germline CDR1 is DFQATT and CDR2 SNEGSKA (reference sequence). Losses at the gene ends were 6 bases for V and 4 bases for J; bases not matched to a gene: 9. The CDR3 totals 15 residues. CDR3 nucleotides: TGCAGTGCCACAAGACTAGCGGGAGTAGTAGAGACCCAGTACTTC. Its protein product is CSATRLAGVVETQYF.

CDR3 sequence (DNA): TGTGCCAGCAGCCGGATGGGAGAACCGCTCGATGAGCAGTTCTTC. It translates to CASSRMGEPLDEQFF. The V call is TRBV5-5, the J call TRBJ2-1; a weak D match, TRBD2 (5 bases). The V gene's germline CDR1 is SGHKS and CDR2 YYEKEE (reference sequence). Trimming pared 4 bases from V and 8 bases from J, leaving 19 bases between. The CDR3 spans 15 residues.

J is TRBJ2-2 and V is TRBV7-3; 11 bases line up with TRBD2. V trimming: 2 bases; J trimming: 5 bases; junction bases outside the gene matches: 4. The germline CDR1 and CDR2 sequences are SGHTA and FQGTGA. The CDR3 is 16 amino acids. CDR3 nucleotide sequence: TGTGCCAGCAGCTTAGGAGGGACTAGCGGTACCGGGGAGCTGTTTTTT. It codes for CASSLGGTSGTGELFF.

The chain carries TRBV20-1 and TRBJ2-2, with 7 bases that match TRBD2. The V segment lost 4 bases and the J segment 0 bases; nucleotides outside the gene matches: 5. CDR1 and CDR2 (germline): DFQATT, SNEGSKA (reference sequence). The CDR3 runs 15 residues. The CDR3 loop reads CSAIPGLPNTGELFF. In DNA, the CDR3 is TGCAGTGCTATCCCGGGACTACCGAACACCGGGGAGCTGTTTTTT.

The chain has TRBV6-5 and TRBJ2-7; the match to TRBD2 covers 8 bases. Trimming at V came to 0 bases and at J to 4 bases, leaving 11 bases not matched to a gene. Germline V lookup: CDR1 MNHEY, CDR2 SVGAGI. CDR3 size: 17 residues. CDR3 in amino acids: CASSYSSSGRGAYEQYF. CDR3 DNA sequence: TGTGCCAGCAGTTACTCGTCAAGCGGGAGAGGAGCGTACGAGCAGTACTTC.

This clonotype has a handful of counts. This chain links TRBV20-1 with TRBJ2-1; D possibly corresponds to TRBD2 (5 bases). Germline CDR1 is DFQATT and CDR2 is SNEGSKA (reference sequence). This CDR3 has 13 amino acids. V gave up 4 bases and J gave up 4 bases, with 11 bases separating them. Here the CDR3 DNA reads TGCAGTGCTAAGCGGAACCAATACAATGAGCAGTTCTTC. Translation: CSAKRNQYNEQFF.

There are a few counts of this clonotype. This chain uses TRBV20-1 with TRBJ1-1; 8 nucleotides align to TRBD1. The CDR3 extends over 15 amino acids. With V trimmed by 2 bases and J by 1 base, 6 bases remained unmatched. Germline V CDR1 and CDR2: DFQATT, SNEGSKA (reference sequence). The CDR3 DNA reads TGCAGTGCTAGAAACCCCGGGACAGGGAACACTGAAGCTTTCTTT. The encoded protein is CSARNPGTGNTEAFF.

This clonotype was observed many times. This chain links TRBV7-2 with TRBJ2-6; D uncertain. This CDR3 spans 16 amino acids. Trimming stripped 1 base from V and 0 bases from J, with 7 bases between. Looked up from germline, CDR1 is SGHTA and CDR2 is FQGNSA. Here the CDR3 DNA reads TGTGCCAGCAGCTTAGATGGATCCTCTGGGGCCAACGTCCTGACTTTC. Amino acid sequence: CASSLDGSSGANVLTF.